This entry concerns a single T cell receptor beta chain. The antigen remains unidentified. CDR1 is GTSNPN, CDR2 SVGIG, per germline (reference sequence). The V gene lost 3 bases and the J gene lost 3 bases, with 15 bases spanning the gap. The CDR3 sequence is 14 residues long. The sample belongs to a study of cytomegalovirus exposure and HLA in healthy donors. Across the whole study: Membership in the Caucasian-associated ancestry cluster was found for 75% to 90% of nearly 400 genotyped donors.

In the PCR, 60 Vbeta and 13 Jbeta primers were used. The method was immunoSEQ multiplex PCR; TCRdb's version includes in-frame clones alone and lacks a portion of them. The sample consists of around 150,000 clones, 75% to 80% of them appearing once. Study observations and caveats: Beyond CMV serostatus, there was no information to go on about immune exposure. Fewer N-insertions (relative to the 666-donor mean) were reportedly seen in an Asian-associated ancestry cluster in a later analysis. Highly shared sequence variants in one cluster were likely a sequencing artifact.

The clonotype was recovered from a man aged 18 to 30 in good health and CMV-seronegative. This chain connects TRBV30 to TRBJ2-7; no reliable D call. The sequencing input was PBMCs. The CDR3 loop reads CAWRLSGGLYEQYF. CDR3 bases: TGTGCCTGGAGGTTATCGGGTGGTCTCTACGAGCAGTACTTC.